This T cell receptor beta chain was documented in a study of siplizumab effects on memory and regulatory T cells. Between the trimmed V and J ends, which lost 5 bases and 1 base, there was a span of 17 bases. The germline V gene has CDR1 GTSNPN and CDR2 SVGIG (reference sequence). The CDR3 has 15 amino acids. Study observations and caveats: Memory cells seemed less diverse than naive T cells, which also seemed major contributors to the alloresponse.

Produced via immunoSEQ multiplex PCR; TCRdb's table is partial and in-frame only. The table lists roughly 50,000 clones, about 97% of them singletons, with 0.55% to 0.65% in the top ten. About this clone: What it recognizes is unknown.

The receptor was isolated from a human donor in good health. The gene calls are TRBV30 and TRBJ2-5; D is uncertain. Sequenced input: naive CD4+ T cells sorted from blood. CDR3 coding DNA: TGTGCCTGGCGCGAAGGGTTTAACCGCCAAGAGACCCAGTACTTC. Protein product: CAWREGFNRQETQYF.